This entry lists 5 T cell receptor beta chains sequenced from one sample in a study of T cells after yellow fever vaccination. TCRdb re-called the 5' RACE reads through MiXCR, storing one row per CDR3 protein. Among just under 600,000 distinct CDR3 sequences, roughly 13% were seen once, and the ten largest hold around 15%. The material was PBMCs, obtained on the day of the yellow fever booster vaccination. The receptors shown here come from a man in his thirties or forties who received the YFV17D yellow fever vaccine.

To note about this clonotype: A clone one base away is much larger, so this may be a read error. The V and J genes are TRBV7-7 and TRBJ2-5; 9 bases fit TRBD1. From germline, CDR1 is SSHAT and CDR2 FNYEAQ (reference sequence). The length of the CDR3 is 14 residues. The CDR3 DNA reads TGTGCTAGCAGCTTAACGGAACAGGGGGCGACCCAGTACTTC. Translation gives CASSLTEQGATQYF. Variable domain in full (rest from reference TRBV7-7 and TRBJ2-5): GAGVSQSPRYKVTKRGQDVTLRCDPISSHATLYWYQQALGQGPEFLTYFNYEAQPDKSGLPSDRFSAERPEGSISTLTIQRTEQRDSAMYRCASSLTEQGATQYFGPGTRLLVL.

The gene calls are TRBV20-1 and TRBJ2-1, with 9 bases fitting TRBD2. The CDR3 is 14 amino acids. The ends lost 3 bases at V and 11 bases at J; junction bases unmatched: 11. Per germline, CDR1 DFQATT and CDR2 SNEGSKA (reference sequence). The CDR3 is CSASDRGGRAKQFF. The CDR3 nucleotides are TGCAGTGCTAGTGATCGGGGCGGGAGGGCGAAGCAGTTCTTC.

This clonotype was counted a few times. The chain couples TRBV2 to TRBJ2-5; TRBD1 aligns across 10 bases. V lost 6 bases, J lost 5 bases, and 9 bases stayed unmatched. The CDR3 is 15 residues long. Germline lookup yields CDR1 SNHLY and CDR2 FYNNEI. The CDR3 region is CASSDRGLGAETQYF. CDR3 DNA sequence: TGTGCCAGCAGCGACAGGGGGCTTGGTGCGGAGACCCAGTACTTC. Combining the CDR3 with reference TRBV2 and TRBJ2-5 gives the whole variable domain EPEVTQTPSHQVTQMGQEVILRCVPISNHLYFYWYRQILGQKVEFLVSFYNNEISEKSEIFDDQFSVERPDGSNFTLKIRSTKLEDSAMYFCASSDRGLGAETQYFGPGTRLLVL.

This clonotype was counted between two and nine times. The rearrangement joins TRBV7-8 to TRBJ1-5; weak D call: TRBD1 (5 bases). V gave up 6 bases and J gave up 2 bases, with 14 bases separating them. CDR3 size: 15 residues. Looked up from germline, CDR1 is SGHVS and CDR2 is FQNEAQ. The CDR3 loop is CASSRAGGGNQPQHF. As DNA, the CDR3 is TGTGCCAGCAGTCGAGCCGGGGGAGGCAATCAGCCCCAGCATTTT.

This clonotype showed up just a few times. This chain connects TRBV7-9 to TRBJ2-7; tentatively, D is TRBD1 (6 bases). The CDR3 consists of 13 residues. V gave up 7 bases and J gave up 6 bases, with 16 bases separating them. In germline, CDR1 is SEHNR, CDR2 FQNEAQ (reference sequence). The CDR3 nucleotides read TGTGCCAGCACCTTCGACAGGCAGGGCGAGCAGTACTTC. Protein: CASTFDRQGEQYF.